A single sample gave rise to the 6 T cell receptor beta chains below, sequenced in a study of T cells in Graves' hyperthyroidism and ophthalmopathy. RNA transcripts gave rise to amplified TCR beta CDR3 regions. First-round RT-PCR of the TCR CDR3 relied on the HTBI primer set. One entry per CDR3 protein results from TCRdb running MiXCR on the multiplex PCR reads. The sample lists roughly 700,000 distinct CDR3 sequences; 15% to 20% were seen once. Input material: blood. The receptors were sampled from a man aged 50 to 59 with Graves' hyperthyroidism.

At least ten counts were recorded for this clonotype. The V and J genes are TRBV2 and TRBJ2-4; TRBD2 aligns across 11 bases. This CDR3 comprises 17 residues. V was clipped by 5 bases and J by 1 base; unmatched bases: 7. Germline CDR1 is SNHLY and CDR2 is FYNNEI. DNA of the CDR3: TGTGCCAGCAGTTGGCTAGCGGGAGGCGAGGCCAAAAACATTCAGTACTTC. The encoded protein is CASSWLAGGEAKNIQYF.

This clonotype was seen only a few times. The rearrangement joins TRBV5-1 to TRBJ2-7; 8 bases are a match to TRBD1. With 4 bases clipped from V and 0 bases from J, the junction kept 6 bases outside the gene matches. Germline assignment: CDR1 SGHRS and CDR2 YFSETQ. The CDR3 spans 15 residues. The CDR3 DNA reads as TGCGCCAGCAGCGGGGGACAGGTTGGCTCCTACGAGCAGTACTTC. This codes for CASSGGQVGSYEQYF. Together with reference TRBV5-1 and TRBJ2-7, the CDR3 gives the full variable domain: KAGVTQTPRYLIKTRGQQVTLSCSPISGHRSVSWYQQTPGQGLQFLFEYFSETQRNKGNFPGRFSGRQFSNSRSEMNVSTLELGDSALYLCASSGGQVGSYEQYFGPGTRLTVT.

V gene TRBV24-1 combines with J gene TRBJ2-2; perhaps TRBD2 as D (5 bases). The germline V gene encodes CDR1 KGHDR and CDR2 SFDVKD. The CDR3 runs 15 residues. The V end was cut by 7 bases, the J end by 0 bases, with 11 bases between. CDR3 sequence reads: CATRESAANTGELFF. In DNA, the CDR3 is TGTGCCACCAGGGAGTCAGCGGCGAACACCGGGGAGCTGTTTTTT.

Worth noting for this clonotype: With a much larger clone just one base away, this may be a read error. The missing conserved phenylalanine or tryptophan at the end of this CDR3 makes a read error likely. The rearrangement uses TRBV11-2 and TRBJ1-5, with D unresolved. This CDR3 is built from 13 residues. Per germline, CDR1 SGHAT and CDR2 FQNNGV. Trimming left V 1 base short and J 6 bases short, with 7 bases between. In nucleotides, the CDR3 is TGTGCCAGCAGCTTAGCGTTCGGTCAGCCCCAGCATCTT. Protein sequence: CASSLAFGQPQHL.

This clonotype was found many times. V usage is TRBV11-2 and J usage is TRBJ1-1; D not certain. The V and J ends lost 5 bases and 7 bases respectively, with 11 bases between them. This CDR3 has 12 residues. Looked up from germline, CDR1 is SGHAT and CDR2 is FQNNGV. CDR3 sequence reads: CASSTRRNEAFF. The DNA for the CDR3 is TGTGCCAGCAGCACCAGACGGAATGAAGCTTTCTTT.

V and J are TRBV9 and TRBJ2-1; 15 nucleotides agree with TRBD2. Trimming took 6 bases from V and 0 from J; bases not matched to a gene: 4. The CDR3 is 17 amino acids. The germline gives CDR1 SGDLS, CDR2 YYNGEE. CDR3 sequence reads: CASKSGLAGGSYNEQFF. The CDR3 DNA reads TGTGCCAGCAAATCGGGACTAGCGGGAGGCTCCTACAATGAGCAGTTCTTC.